Listed below are T cell receptor beta chains from one sample, sequenced in a study of response to subunit inactivated influenza vaccine. Via MiXCR, TCRdb re-called the RT-PCR reads, giving one row per CDR3 protein. The data show roughly 520,000 distinct CDR3 sequences, around 25% seen once. The source material was CD4+ T cells sorted from PBMCs, sampled around 5 days after vaccination. Receptors were obtained from a man aged 45-65 years who received an inactivated influenza vaccine. Each CDR3 is given with its conserved first and last residue. Each record gives: J gene, clone size, V gene, CDR3 protein. For some rows the clone size is stated as once, few or many, or as a class when expanded; others skip it.

J: TRBJ1-1
size: .
V: TRBV7-8
CDR3: CASSLGTGGINTEAFF

J: TRBJ2-2
size: many
V: TRBV12-3/TRBV12-4
CDR3: CASRGTGNTGELFF

J: TRBJ2-5
size: few
V: TRBV6-2/TRBV6-3
CDR3: CASKVGLAGPLQETQYF

J: TRBJ2-7
size: .
V: TRBV28
CDR3: CASSSPGLAGEYNSYEQYF

J: TRBJ2-7
size: .
V: TRBV3-1
CDR3: CASSPTGTDTYEQYF

J: TRBJ2-3
size: few
V: TRBV28
CDR3: CASSILDTQYF

J: TRBJ1-4
size: few
V: TRBV28
CDR3: CASSIISGGNEKLFF

J: TRBJ1-1
size: .
V: TRBV5-5
CDR3: CASSFRRTNTEAFF

J: TRBJ2-4
size: .
V: TRBV29-1
CDR3: CSVVGQSKNIQYF

J: TRBJ2-7
size: .
V: TRBV12-3/TRBV12-4
CDR3: CASSFEPSAPEQYF

J: TRBJ1-4
size: .
V: TRBV4-1
CDR3: CASSQGVSPNEKLFF

J: TRBJ2-2
size: .
V: TRBV10-3
CDR3: CAISDQGDGELFF

J: TRBJ1-2
size: .
V: TRBV12-3/TRBV12-4
CDR3: CASRSGTAYGYTF

J: TRBJ2-1
size: .
V: TRBV7-2
CDR3: CASSKLEGSSYNEQFF

J: TRBJ2-5
size: .
V: TRBV5-1
CDR3: CASRILRTSDQETQYF

J: TRBJ2-3
size: .
V: TRBV5-1
CDR3: CASSRDHGPTDTQYF

J: TRBJ2-3
size: .
V: TRBV6-2/TRBV6-3
CDR3: CASSPPSGQGRADTQYF

J: TRBJ1-5
size: few
V: TRBV6-1
CDR3: CASSGQGGNQPQHF

J: TRBJ2-6
size: .
V: TRBV9
CDR3: CASSVAGLGANVLTF

J: TRBJ2-7
size: few
V: TRBV6-1
CDR3: CASSQGNFYEQYF

J: TRBJ2-7
size: few
V: TRBV20-1
CDR3: CSASGYRAWEQYF

J: TRBJ1-4
size: .
V: TRBV11-2
CDR3: CASSFRQGVNEKLFF

J: TRBJ2-1
size: many
V: TRBV12-3/TRBV12-4
CDR3: CASTLGRTSYNEQFF

J: TRBJ2-1
size: few
V: TRBV20-1
CDR3: CSATGTSGSSYNEQFF

J: TRBJ2-2
size: .
V: TRBV12-3/TRBV12-4
CDR3: CASSFVGTGELFF

J: TRBJ2-3
size: many
V: TRBV20-1
CDR3: CSARWGRRTDTQYF